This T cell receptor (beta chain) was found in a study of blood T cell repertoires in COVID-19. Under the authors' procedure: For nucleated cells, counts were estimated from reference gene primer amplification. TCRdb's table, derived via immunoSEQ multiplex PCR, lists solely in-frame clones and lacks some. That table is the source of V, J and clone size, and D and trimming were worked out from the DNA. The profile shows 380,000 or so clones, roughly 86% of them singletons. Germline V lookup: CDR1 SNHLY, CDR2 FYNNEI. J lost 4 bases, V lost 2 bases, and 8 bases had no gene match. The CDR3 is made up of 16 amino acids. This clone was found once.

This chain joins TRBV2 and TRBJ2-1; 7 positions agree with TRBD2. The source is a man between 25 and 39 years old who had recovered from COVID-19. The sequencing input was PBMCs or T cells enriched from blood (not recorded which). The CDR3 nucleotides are TGTGCCAGCAGTGAAATCGGGGGGAGCGAATACAATGAGCAGTTCTTC. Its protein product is CASSEIGGSEYNEQFF.